This TCR beta chain was sequenced for a study of PD-1 blockade in classical Hodgkin lymphoma. CDR1 and CDR2 (germline): MRHNA, SNTAGT. This CDR3 region has 13 residues. V dropped 6 bases and J dropped 2 bases, with 10 bases sitting between them. Time point indicated: cycle 4 day 1 (C4D1), after 6 weeks of nivolumab. Every patient experienced relapse after autologous stem cell transplantation, and brentuximab vedotin exposure varied. Complete response, partial response or progressive disease constituted the best response categories observed. There are a few counts of this clone. Using immunoSEQ multiplex PCR, the repertoire was profiled, and TCRdb retains in-frame clones only, with some absent. The sample contains tens of thousands of clones, 78% of which appear only once.

The chain uses TRBV6-4 and TRBJ1-1; D uncertain. The sequence derives from a human donor with classical Hodgkin lymphoma. Specimen: peripheral blood mononuclear cells (PBMCs), collected before the fourth cycle of nivolumab. The CDR3, as DNA: TGTGCCAGCAGACCTGACGGTAACACTGAAGCTTTCTTT. It yields the protein CASRPDGNTEAFF.